The 4 T cell receptor beta chains below come from one sample, sequenced in a study of blood T cell repertoires in COVID-19 (TCRdb year 2020). Library construction relied on the immunoSEQ multiplex PCR assay. The table comes from immuneACCESS by way of TCRdb, which keeps in-frame sequences with V and J called. Part of the clones is missing from these tables; in studies checked, under half for an unresolved V gene and the rest for unknown reasons. The sample data list 120,000 or so clones, and more than 70% of these were observed just once. The ten top clones hold more than 1.5% of the sample. Material: peripheral blood. All receptors derive from a human donor in a cohort sampled during active COVID-19.

The chain couples TRBV28 to TRBJ2-5; 9 bases are a match to TRBD1. The CDR3 has 15 amino acids. The ends lost 5 bases at V and 7 bases at J; junction bases unmatched: 11. CDR1 and CDR2 from the germline V gene are MDHEN and SYDVKM. The CDR3 spells CASSRGQGRGRTQYF. As DNA, the CDR3 is TGTGCCAGCAGTCGGGGACAGGGCCGAGGGAGGACCCAGTACTTC. Based on the CDR3 plus reference TRBV28 and TRBJ2-5, the full variable domain is DVKVTQSSRYLVKRTGEKVFLECVQDMDHENMFWYRQDPGLGLRLIYFSYDVKMKEKGDIPEGYSVSREKKERFSLILESASTNQTSMYLCASSRGQGRGRTQYFGPGTRLLVL.

The CDR3 spells CASSGVPGGDTQYF. The CDR3 DNA follows: TGCGCCAGCAGCGGCGTCCCCGGGGGGGATACGCAGTATTTT. The V gene is TRBV10-2, the J gene TRBJ2-3, with 7 bases identical to TRBD2. CDR3 size: 14 residues. Per germline, CDR1 WSHSY and CDR2 SAAADI. V lost 6 bases to trimming and J lost 6 bases; unmatched junction nucleotides: 9.

V is TRBV14 and J is TRBJ2-3; 8 bases are a match to TRBD2. Germline CDR1 and CDR2: SGHDN and FVKESK. This CDR3 region has 17 residues. Unmatched junction bases numbered 10, after V lost 3 bases and J lost 2 bases. CDR3 amino acids: CASSHLSGRAYTDTQYF. CDR3 nucleotide sequence: TGTGCCAGCAGCCACCTGAGCGGGAGAGCTTACACAGATACGCAGTATTTT.

V is TRBV7-9 and J is TRBJ2-1; 15 bases line up with TRBD2. CDR1 and CDR2 from the germline V gene are SEHNR and FQNEAQ (reference sequence). The CDR3 extends over 16 amino acids. V trimming: 4 bases; J trimming: 12 bases; junction bases outside the gene matches: 10. CDR3 in DNA: TGTGCCAGCAGCTCCGGGACTAGCGGGGGGATGGTAGGGCAGTTCTTC. This sequence encodes CASSSGTSGGMVGQFF.